These T cell receptor beta chains were read from a single sample in a study of blood T cell repertoires in COVID-19. Libraries were prepared by immunoSEQ multiplex PCR; TCRdb keeps only in-frame clonotypes and omits some of them. The table includes hundreds of thousands of clones, around 89% detected once. Sample: PBMCs or T cells enriched from blood (not recorded which). These receptors were taken from a man younger than 45 who had been exposed to COVID-19. CDR3s leave out the opening cysteine and the closing phenylalanine or tryptophan. The size entry is marked missing in some rows and otherwise reads once, few, many or a size class.

abundance,v_gene,j_gene,CDR3aa
-,TRBV11-2,TRBJ2-5,ASSSPVGETQY
-,TRBV7-2,TRBJ1-1,ASSIPQGAPSDTEAF
once,TRBV29-1,TRBJ2-1,SVRPGLAINEQF
-,TRBV9,TRBJ1-1,ASSPDTLNTEAF
-,TRBV11-3,TRBJ1-2,ASSLDGAGVNYGYT
-,TRBV5-4,TRBJ2-7,ASSLDLSSYEQY
-,TRBV7-9,TRBJ1-6,ASSGPGRVAPLH
-,TRBV3-1/TRBV3-2,TRBJ2-5,ASSPTDFQETQY
-,TRBV7-2,TRBJ2-7,ASSDSGGAYEQY
-,TRBV14,TRBJ2-7,ASSQQGPFEQY
-,TRBV7-2,TRBJ2-2,ASSRQNANTGELF
-,TRBV12-5,TRBJ1-6,ASGPTDGGTYNSPLH
-,TRBV7-9,TRBJ1-4,ASSGNRGRDEKLF
-,TRBV5-4,TRBJ2-7,ASSIRGTYEQY
once,TRBV27,TRBJ1-1,ASSLTGGEAF
-,TRBV29-1,TRBJ1-5,SVKVEGARQPQH
few,TRBV11-2,TRBJ1-1,ASSHPGTQGMNTEAF
-,TRBV11-2,TRBJ2-7,ASSLDITIEQY
-,TRBV21-1,TRBJ2-7,ASSTRRDRGSYEQY
-,TRBV9,TRBJ2-2,ASTQRGSTGELF
-,TRBV7-6,TRBJ2-5,ASSVRLAGGQETQY
-,TRBV29-1,TRBJ2-1,SVRDKNEQF